These T cell receptor beta chains were read from a single sample in a study of T cell responses to AZD1222 COVID-19 vaccine. Using immunoSEQ multiplex PCR, the repertoire was profiled, and TCRdb retains in-frame clones only, with some absent. The table lists approximately 50,000 clones, approximately 86% of them singletons. Specimen: peripheral blood, collected 28 days after the second AZD1222 dose. Every receptor here comes from an adult who received the AZD1222 COVID-19 vaccine. CDR3s leave out the opening cysteine and the closing phenylalanine or tryptophan. The D gene is left open where the match is weak.

d_gene	v_gene	j_gene	CDR3aa
TRBD2	TRBV7-2	TRBJ2-3	ASSPQGGRTPDTQY
NA	TRBV27	TRBJ1-6	ASSFWGRSPLH
TRBD1	TRBV28	TRBJ2-7	ASSLGQGVYEQY
TRBD2	TRBV27	TRBJ2-7	ASSLRLGLDGYEQY
TRBD1	TRBV6-5	TRBJ1-5	ASSVRQGERPQH
TRBD1	TRBV5-1	TRBJ2-7	ASSLMTGGAYEQY
NA	TRBV9	TRBJ2-7	ASSVAGPSYEQY
NA	TRBV5-3	TRBJ2-7	ARICVYEQY
TRBD2	TRBV9	TRBJ2-7	ASSVGLAQPSYEQY
TRBD1	TRBV29-1	TRBJ2-5	SVGSGGVETQY
NA	TRBV24-1	TRBJ1-1	ATSDGAAGLTEAF
NA	TRBV28	TRBJ2-7	ASRTDGVYEQY
NA	TRBV6-1	TRBJ1-3	ASSEGGYSGNTIY
NA	TRBV10-3	TRBJ1-5	AISESGGGEGQPQH
TRBD1	TRBV9	TRBJ2-7	ASSVAGQGVGEQY
TRBD1	TRBV19	TRBJ1-5	ASRSTGQGRYQPQH
NA	TRBV28	TRBJ2-7	ASSLTGIPSYEQY
NA	TRBV24-1	TRBJ2-3	ATSDTGLGHTDTQY
TRBD1	TRBV28	TRBJ1-5	ASRGDRGRQPQH
TRBD1	TRBV7-8	TRBJ1-1	ASSWIYRGGDTEAF
NA	TRBV5-4	TRBJ1-1	ASSSNRDAEAF
TRBD2	TRBV19	TRBJ2-1	ASSIVRGSDEQF
TRBD1	TRBV10-2	TRBJ2-7	ASSESNRGTYEQY
TRBD2	TRBV19	TRBJ2-5	ASRAGVRETQY
NA	TRBV10-1	TRBJ2-3	ASSSSTDTQY
NA	TRBV7-9	TRBJ2-3	ASSLELAWGDTQY
NA	TRBV24-1	TRBJ2-5	ATSDGMETQY
NA	TRBV28	TRBJ2-7	ASSPEGVDEQY
NA	TRBV5-5	TRBJ1-1	ASSLIVNTEAF
TRBD2	TRBV6-5	TRBJ2-1	ASSTQTSGIDEQF
NA	TRBV12-3/TRBV12-4	TRBJ1-4	ASSLNGEKLF
NA	TRBV29-1	TRBJ1-2	STVGNYGYT
TRBD2	TRBV7-8	TRBJ2-7	ASSLTAGGPFEQY
NA	TRBV5-1	TRBJ2-7	ASSLDGRGYEQY
NA	TRBV28	TRBJ2-7	ASSLSGGPDEQY